These 20 T cell receptor beta chains share one sample of origin, sequenced in a study of blood T cell repertoires in COVID-19. Libraries were prepared by immunoSEQ multiplex PCR; TCRdb keeps only in-frame clonotypes and omits some of them. Of roughly 380,000 clones detected, about 85% appear once; the ten largest clones hold about 3.6%. Input material: peripheral blood. These receptors came from a woman aged 18-35 years with acute or convalescent COVID-19.

The V gene is TRBV5-1, the J gene TRBJ2-1; 8 nucleotides align to TRBD1. The V segment lost 1 base and the J segment 5 bases; nucleotides outside the gene matches: 17. The germline CDR1 and CDR2 sequences are SGHRS and YFSETQ. This CDR3 is 19 amino acids long. The CDR3 sequence is CASSLSGLETGARDNEQFF. For the CDR3, the DNA is TGCGCCAGCAGCTTGAGTGGCCTCGAGACAGGGGCGCGGGACAATGAGCAGTTCTTC.

This rearrangement joins TRBV6-5 to TRBJ2-7; a possible D gene is TRBD1 (5 bases). The CDR3 extends over 14 amino acids. Trimming cost V 7 bases and J 5 bases, with 18 bases left between them. Germline CDR1 and CDR2: MNHEY and SVGAGI. In DNA, the CDR3 is TGTGCCAGCACAAACATCCAGGGCGGCGACGAGCAGTACTTC. This translates into CASTNIQGGDEQYF.

The chain joins TRBV25-1 to TRBJ1-2; D not resolved. This CDR3 is built from 12 residues. Germline CDR1 reads MGHDK; CDR2 reads SYGVNS. The V end lost 4 bases, the J end lost 8 bases, and 11 bases lay between the germline ends. This chain's CDR3 is CASSGGIGGYTF. Here the CDR3 DNA reads TGTGCCAGCAGTGGAGGGATAGGAGGCTACACCTTC.

V is TRBV20-1 and J is TRBJ2-7; the match to TRBD2 covers 11 bases. The CDR3 is made up of 15 amino acids. Germline loops: CDR1 DFQATT, CDR2 SNEGSKA (reference sequence). V was clipped by 5 bases and J by 0 bases; unmatched bases: 6. Written as DNA, the CDR3 is TGCAGTGCTCGTGGACTAGCGGGTGACTCCTACGAGCAGTACTTC. The encoded protein is CSARGLAGDSYEQYF.

The J gene is TRBJ2-2, the V gene TRBV2; 8 nucleotides line up with TRBD2. The CDR3 consists of 14 residues. V lost 4 bases to trimming and J lost 5 bases; unmatched junction nucleotides: 3. Germline loops: CDR1 SNHLY, CDR2 FYNNEI. The CDR3 here is CASSGRGETGELFF. The CDR3 DNA follows: TGTGCCAGCAGTGGGCGGGGGGAAACCGGGGAGCTGTTTTTT.

This clone was seen a single time. Other DNA sequences of this sample code for an identical CDR3. This chain links TRBV9 with TRBJ1-6; 7 bases are shared with TRBD1. The CDR3 totals 14 residues. CDR1 is SGDLS and CDR2 is YYNGEE in the germline V gene. Trimming at V came to 2 bases and at J to 8 bases, leaving 4 bases not matched to a gene. The CDR3 sequence is CASSVGQGDSPLHF. The DNA of the CDR3 is TGTGCCAGCAGCGTTGGCCAGGGGGATTCACCCCTCCACTTT.

In this sample, this clone turned up a few times. The J gene is TRBJ2-7, the V gene TRBV5-1; the match to TRBD1 covers 7 bases. Germline values: CDR1 SGHRS, CDR2 YFSETQ. V was clipped by 4 bases and J by 3 bases; unmatched bases: 7. This CDR3 contains 14 residues. The CDR3 reads CASSLTGVNYEQYF. In DNA form, the CDR3 reads TGCGCCAGCAGCCTAACAGGGGTCAACTACGAGCAGTACTTC.

The V call is TRBV6-5, the J call TRBJ2-7; perhaps TRBD1 as D (5 bases). V lost 3 bases to trimming and J lost 4 bases, with 13 bases between them. This CDR3 has 14 amino acids. Germline V lookup: CDR1 MNHEY, CDR2 SVGAGI. Written as DNA, the CDR3 is TGTGCCAGCAGTTATGGACGTGGGGCATACGAGCAGTACTTC. Translated, it gives CASSYGRGAYEQYF.

The CDR3 DNA reads as TGCGCCAGCAGCCAAGATCTTAGAAGGGGGCCGGCTTTCTTT. Translating gives CASSQDLRRGPAFF. V and J are TRBV4-1 and TRBJ1-1; 7 bases agree with TRBD1. Germline CDR1 MGHRA, CDR2 YSYEKL. V gave up 0 bases and J gave up 11 bases; unmatched junction bases: 9. The length of the CDR3 is 14 residues.

The chain is built from TRBV29-1 and TRBJ1-2; tentative D call: TRBD1 (5 bases). Germline CDR1 reads SQVTM; CDR2 reads ANQGSEA. The CDR3 runs 12 residues. Trimming pared 7 bases from V and 2 bases from J, leaving 11 bases between. CDR3 DNA sequence: TGCAGCGCATGGTCAGGGAACTATGGCTACACCTTC. Encoded protein: CSAWSGNYGYTF. The whole variable domain, filled in from reference TRBV29-1 and TRBJ1-2, reads SAVISQKPSRDICQRGTSLTIQCQVDSQVTMMFWYRQQPGQSLTLIATANQGSEATYESGFVIDKFPISRPNLTFSTLTVSNMSPEDSSIYLCSAWSGNYGYTFGSGTRLTVV.

The table lists this clone with a few counts. The chain couples TRBV30 to TRBJ1-1, with D maybe TRBD1 (5 bases). This CDR3 is 14 amino acids long. CDR1 and CDR2 from the germline V gene are GTSNPN and SVGIG (reference sequence). V lost 1 base, J lost 1 base, and 10 bases lay in between. CDR3 protein: CAWSAGLSNTEAFF. The CDR3 DNA follows: TGTGCCTGGAGTGCGGGACTCTCGAACACTGAAGCTTTCTTT.

Comments on this clone: A read error may produce the germline difference seen at one junction end. This chain connects TRBV7-8 to TRBJ1-1; TRBD1 matches 9 bases. The CDR3 contains 14 residues. Germline V CDR1 and CDR2: SGHVS, FQNEAQ. The CDR3 region is CASSLTIVGQGGIF. The CDR3 DNA is TGTGCCAGCAGCTTGACCATCGTGGGACAGGGAGGGATCTTT.

The chain has TRBV10-2 and TRBJ1-1; 9 bases align to TRBD1. Trimming at V came to 1 base and at J to 8 bases, leaving 8 bases not matched to a gene. CDR1 and CDR2 (germline): WSHSY, SAAADI. The CDR3 spans 15 residues. In nucleotides, the CDR3 is TGCGCCAGCAGTGAGTTGACAGGGGGGCGATGGGAAGCTTTCTTT. Its protein product is CASSELTGGRWEAFF.

The rearrangement joins TRBV5-1 to TRBJ2-7; D unclear. The length of the CDR3 is 12 residues. Germline CDR1 SGHRS, CDR2 YFSETQ. The ends were cut back, 3 bases at V and 3 bases at J, with 7 bases in the middle. CDR3 sequence: CASSSNFYEQYF. DNA for the CDR3: TGCGCCAGCAGCTCTAACTTCTACGAGCAGTACTTC.

The V gene is TRBV4-1, the J gene TRBJ2-1; perhaps TRBD2 as D (6 bases). V lost 1 base and J 2 bases, leaving 12 bases between the germline ends. There are 16 residues in the CDR3. Germline V gene data show CDR1 as MGHRA and CDR2 as YSYEKL. The CDR3 DNA reads as TGCGCCAGCAGCCAAGGAGGCGGGGCTACCTACAATGAGCAGTTCTTC. As protein: CASSQGGGATYNEQFF.

The genes are TRBV6-1 and TRBJ2-1, with 10 bases aligning to TRBD2. Germline V gene lookup returns CDR1 MNHNS and CDR2 SASEGT. This CDR3 contains 14 residues. V lost 3 bases, J lost 15 bases, and 11 bases stayed unmatched. CDR3 residues: CASSESSGGAGAFF. CDR3 coding DNA: TGTGCCAGCAGTGAGTCTAGCGGGGGCGCGGGCGCGTTCTTC.

This clone was detected once. The rearrangement uses TRBV19 and TRBJ1-5; TRBD1 agrees at 7 bases. CDR1 is LNHDA and CDR2 is SQIVND in the germline V gene (reference sequence). The CDR3 extends over 20 amino acids. With 7 bases clipped from V and 0 bases from J, the junction kept 21 bases outside the gene matches. The CDR3 loop is CASTRGGPGTVINSNQPQHF. CDR3 coding DNA: TGTGCCAGTACCAGAGGGGGTCCCGGGACAGTGATTAATAGCAATCAGCCCCAGCATTTT.

This rearrangement joins TRBV7-2 to TRBJ2-2, with D possibly TRBD1 on 5 matching bases. This CDR3 contains 15 residues. The germline V gene encodes CDR1 SGHTA and CDR2 FQGNSA. Between the trimmed V and J ends, which lost 5 bases and 3 bases, there was a span of 13 bases. The CDR3 nucleotides are TGTGCCAGCAGCGGGGCCCTGGGCGACACCGGGGAGCTGTTTTTT. It specifies CASSGALGDTGELFF.

This sequence joins TRBV7-8 and TRBJ2-2; TRBD2 agrees at 7 bases. J gave up 0 bases and V 5 bases, and 6 bases lay outside the gene matches. The CDR3 extends over 16 amino acids. Per germline, CDR1 SGHVS and CDR2 FQNEAQ. This chain's CDR3 is CASSELARANTGELFF. CDR3 coding DNA: TGTGCCAGCAGCGAACTAGCGAGGGCGAACACCGGGGAGCTGTTTTTT.

In its sample, this clone was seen once. The V and J genes are TRBV19 and TRBJ1-1; D is perhaps TRBD1 (6 bases). Germline-derived CDR1 and CDR2 are LNHDA and SQIVND (reference sequence). With 5 bases removed from V and 5 bases from J, the gap between germline ends came to 15 bases. CDR3 length: 14 residues. As DNA, the CDR3 is TGTGCCAGTAGTTTCGTCCTCAGGGGAACTGAAGCTTTCTTT. Translating gives CASSFVLRGTEAFF.